This T cell receptor beta chain was sequenced for a study of blood T cell repertoires in COVID-19 (dated by TCRdb to between 2020 and 2021). As for the study more broadly: Samples from collaborators originated in the United States, Italy and Spain and spanned both the acute and convalescent phases of COVID-19. The dataset comprised deeply sampled blood TCRbeta repertoires from subjects exposed to, actively infected with, or recovered from COVID-19. The prospective study material was composed of cDNA or gDNA derived from T cells, B-cell-depleted T cells, or PBMCs. A freely available public database, intended as a resource for researchers studying the immune response to SARS-CoV-2, is where the repertoires were released. Samples were obtained from the ongoing ImmuneRACE study (first 160 participants) and from some 1,200 subjects provided by 6 global collaborators. Where available, HLA class I and class II types were taken from metadata supplied by the sample provider and were not determined by assay-based typing. A de-identified subject ID, COVID-19 status, age in years and sex were almost always included in the sample metadata.

V and J are trimmed by 3 bases and 6 bases, and the gene matches miss 7 bases of the junction. CDR1 and CDR2, looked up from the germline V gene (reference sequence), are GTSNPN and SVGIG. CDR3 length: 15 amino acids, cysteine to phenylalanine. Only the CDR3 part of the read is kept: 45 bases, read in frame from the first base. Points the paper makes about the study in general: The amount of clinical and demographic metadata varied by source and participant and was provided uncurated.

TCRbeta CDR3 regions were amplified from genomic DNA by means of the immunoSEQ Assay, a bias-controlled multiplex PCR. As for the original processing: Within the assay, amplification of reference gene primers was used to estimate how many nucleated cells each sample contained. To quantify the absolute abundance of each unique TCRbeta CDR3 rearrangement, sequence reads were collapsed and filtered. For each sample, productive Simpson clonality was calculated as the square root of Simpson's diversity index across productive rearrangements. Here the immuneACCESS table is served through TCRdb, limited to in-frame sequences with V and J called. Missing clones are a known gap in these copies; in checked studies unresolved V genes cover under half, and the rest lacks a known reason. V, J and clone size were drawn from that table, and D and trimming were deduced from the DNA. In this sample the table shows approximately 69,000 clones, over 65% of which occur a single time. The top ten hold around a sixth of the sample.

This clone showed up just once. No antigen is known for it. Nothing much larger sits one base from this clone, and base qualities are not available. Each collaborating institution followed its own protocols to collect whole blood in K2EDTA tubes. Collaborator samples were shipped for TCRbeta analysis as frozen whole blood, isolated PBMCs, or DNA extracted from either sample type. The source material was peripheral blood. The sequence is built from TRBV30 and TRBJ1-5, with 11 junctional bases fitting TRBD1. This sequence originates from a woman of 80 years or more with acute or convalescent COVID-19. The nucleotide sequence is TGTGCCTGGAGCGCCGGACAGGGGGCCTTTCAGCCCCAGCATTTT. This translates into CAWSAGQGAFQPQHF.